This TCR beta chain was profiled in a study of CXCR3-negative and CXCR3-positive naive CD8 T cells. Libraries of TRB cDNA were made by 5' RACE and carried UMIs. TCRdb reprocessed the 5' RACE reads and stores each CDR3 protein as one record, lacking DNA. Reported are tens of thousands of distinct CDR3 sequences; the ten largest clones contain 0.82%. Germline V gives CDR1 SQVTM, CDR2 ANQGSEA. This CDR3 is built from 15 residues. Study results and caveats: Greater hydrophobicity was found in TRB CDR3s of CXCR3-positive naive cells than of CXCR3-negative naive cells.

On this clonotype: What it recognizes is unknown.

The chain is built from TRBV29-1 and TRBJ2-1. Material for sequencing was naive CXCR3+ CD8+ T cells from blood. Subset reported: CD45RO-CCR7+CD27+CD95- naive CD8+ T cells expressing CXCR3 (TNR3+). The receptor comes from a human donor in good health. Some clones in this sample may be carry-over from other donors' samples. The CDR3 sequence is CSVKTKLESYNEQFF.